This T cell receptor (beta chain) was sequenced during a study of CD4+ T cells in melanoma. General study findings and limits: A reported correlation linked neoantigen-specific CD4+ T cells to CD8+, macrophage and B cell function. Diverse differentiation states were reported for melanoma neoantigen-specific CD4+ T cells.

Looked up from germline, CDR1 is LGHNA and CDR2 is YNFKEQ. This CDR3 is built from 14 residues. The germline V and J ends were trimmed by 4 bases and 11 bases, with 20 bases remaining between them. Clones were sequenced by immunoSEQ multiplex PCR, and TCRdb holds only the in-frame ones, with some missing. The sample contains 17,000 or so clones, roughly 80% of which appear only once. With regard to this clone: Its antigen is unidentified.

The TCR originated in a human donor with melanoma. The V and J genes are TRBV4-2 and TRBJ1-1; D might be TRBD1 (5 bases). The specimen was cells from a culture (not recorded whether cultured in vitro). DNA of the CDR3: TGTGCCAGCAGCCTCCAGATTGGTGGAGGGGAGGCTTTCTTT. It codes for CASSLQIGGGEAFF.